Below, 22 T cell receptor beta chains from the same sample are listed, as sequenced in a study of early T cells in non-severe SARS-CoV-2 infection. From the 5' RACE reads, TCRdb called clonotypes with MiXCR, one entry per CDR3 protein. This table has 40,000 or so distinct CDR3 sequences, 9.5% to 13% appearing once. Sequenced material: whole blood. These receptor sequences come from an adult who was a healthcare worker with PCR-confirmed SARS-CoV-2 infection or an uninfected control (not recorded which).

The chain is built from TRBV28 and TRBJ2-5; 7 positions match TRBD2. Germline CDR1 is MDHEN and CDR2 is SYDVKM. The ends lost 7 bases at V and 6 bases at J; junction bases unmatched: 8. The CDR3 totals 13 residues. CDR3 sequence (DNA): TGTGCCAGCACGGGAGGCCCCCAGAAGACCCAGTACTTC. As protein: CASTGGPQKTQYF.

This clonotype was counted ten times or more. The rearrangement links TRBV12-5 to TRBJ1-1, with a possible D match to TRBD1 (5 bases). Trimming shortened V by 5 bases and J by 3 bases, and 22 bases separated the two germline ends. This CDR3 has 17 amino acids. Germline-derived CDR1 and CDR2 are LGHNT and FRNRAP. CDR3 amino acids: CASGKPLGRGGDTEAFF. CDR3 DNA sequence: TGTGCTAGTGGTAAACCCTTGGGAAGGGGAGGAGACACTGAAGCTTTCTTT. Supplemented by reference TRBV12-5 and TRBJ1-1, the full variable domain reads DARVTQTPRHKVTEMGQEVTMRCQPILGHNTVFWYRQTMMQGLELLAYFRNRAPLDDSGMPKDRFSAEMPDATLATLKIQPSEPRDSAVYFCASGKPLGRGGDTEAFFGQGTRLTVV.

The chain employs TRBV6-2 or TRBV6-3 and TRBJ1-5, with D maybe TRBD1 (5 bases). Between the trimmed V and J ends, which lost 2 bases and 4 bases, there was a span of 15 bases. This CDR3 spans 16 amino acids. Per germline, CDR1 MNHEY and CDR2 SVGEGT. As DNA, the CDR3 is TGTGCCAGCAGTTACACGCAGGGATTTGCAAATCAGCCCCAGCATTTT. Protein sequence: CASSYTQGFANQPQHF.

This clonotype was seen a handful of times. The chain links TRBV19 to TRBJ1-2, with TRBD1 identical over 7 bases. This CDR3 region has 14 residues. Trimming at V came to 1 base and at J to 5 bases, leaving 4 bases not matched to a gene. The germline V gene has CDR1 LNHDA and CDR2 SQIVND (reference sequence). CDR3 sequence reads: CASSIGGTDYGYTF. CDR3 nucleotides: TGTGCCAGTAGTATAGGGGGGACAGATTATGGCTACACCTTC.

This clonotype has at least ten counts. This chain links TRBV20-1 with TRBJ2-2, with 11 positions matching TRBD1. V trimming: 3 bases; J trimming: 5 bases; junction bases outside the gene matches: 11. Germline loops: CDR1 DFQATT, CDR2 SNEGSKA (reference sequence). The CDR3 consists of 17 residues. The CDR3 region is CSASVGQGGRRTGELFF. The CDR3 nucleotides read TGCAGTGCTAGTGTGGGACAGGGGGGGCGACGGACCGGGGAGCTGTTTTTT.

At least ten counts were recorded for this clonotype. J is TRBJ1-1 and V is TRBV29-1, with TRBD1 identical over 7 bases. CDR3 length equals 14 residues. In germline, CDR1 is SQVTM, CDR2 ANQGSEA. J was trimmed by 3 bases and V by 5 bases; bases with no gene match: 9. Written as DNA, the CDR3 is TGCAGCGTTAGTTTTGGGACAGTAGACACTGAAGCTTTCTTT. Translated: CSVSFGTVDTEAFF.

This clonotype came up once. V gene TRBV12-3 or TRBV12-4 combines with J gene TRBJ2-4; D remains ambiguous. The germline V and J ends were trimmed by 5 bases and 7 bases, with 12 bases remaining between them. The CDR3 runs to 13 residues. In nucleotides, the CDR3 is TGTGCCAGCAGTAGGGTCCGAGCGAACATTCAGTACTTC. This sequence encodes CASSRVRANIQYF.

This clonotype was detected ten times or more. The chain carries TRBV4-2 and TRBJ2-7, with 7 bases that match TRBD2. CDR1 and CDR2 from the germline V gene are LGHNA and YNFKEQ. The CDR3 spans 16 residues. J gave up 0 bases and V 1 base, and 6 bases lay outside the gene matches. CDR3 amino acids: CASSQVPGGSSYEQYF. CDR3 bases: TGTGCCAGCAGCCAAGTTCCGGGGGGAAGCTCCTACGAGCAGTACTTC.

In its sample, this clonotype was seen many times. This chain uses TRBV14 with TRBJ2-1, with D maybe TRBD2 (5 bases). The germline CDR1 and CDR2 sequences are SGHDN and FVKESK. V lost 1 base to trimming and J lost 0 bases, with 16 bases between them. This CDR3 has 18 amino acids. The chain's CDR3 is CASSQGIRRRSSYNEQFF. The CDR3 nucleotides are TGTGCCAGCAGCCAAGGGATAAGGAGGAGAAGCTCCTACAATGAGCAGTTCTTC.

This clonotype was counted ten times or more. The chain couples TRBV14 to TRBJ2-7; D is perhaps TRBD1 (7 bases). The CDR3 is made up of 16 amino acids. Trimming took 0 bases from V and 6 from J, leaving 18 bases between them. Germline-derived CDR1 and CDR2 are SGHDN and FVKESK. The CDR3 region is CASSQEEGQRGVEQYF. The CDR3 region has the DNA TGTGCCAGCAGCCAAGAGGAGGGACAGCGAGGAGTCGAGCAGTACTTC. Based on the CDR3 plus reference TRBV14 and TRBJ2-7, the full variable domain is EAGVTQFPSHSVIEKGQTVTLRCDPISGHDNLYWYRRVMGKEIKFLLHFVKESKQDESGMPNNRFLAERTGGTYSTLKVQPAELEDSGVYFCASSQEEGQRGVEQYFGPGTRLTVT.

The rearrangement uses TRBV28 and TRBJ1-1; D ambiguous. Germline V gives CDR1 MDHEN, CDR2 SYDVKM. V lost 5 bases to trimming and J lost 1 base, with 11 bases between them. This CDR3 has 14 residues. CDR3 loop: CASSIIQKNTEAFF. For the CDR3, the DNA is TGTGCCAGCAGTATAATACAAAAGAACACTGAAGCTTTCTTT.

This clonotype was found once. A much larger clone is a single base away; this may be a read error. Because the CDR3 is missing its conserved closing phenylalanine or tryptophan, this is likely a read error. This rearrangement joins TRBV5-1 to TRBJ2-5; 13 bases fit TRBD2. Trimming took 4 bases from V and 7 from J; bases not matched to a gene: 7. Germline-derived CDR1 and CDR2 are SGHRS and YFSETQ. This CDR3 is 15 amino acids long. CDR3 in amino acids: CASSRGLAGVATQYS. CDR3 nucleotide sequence: TGCGCCAGCAGCCGCGGACTAGCGGGAGTCGCGACCCAGTACTCC.

At least ten counts were recorded for this clonotype. The chain is built from TRBV5-1 and TRBJ2-7; 8 positions agree with TRBD1. This CDR3 spans 12 amino acids. Trimming at V came to 4 bases and at J to 6 bases, leaving 3 bases not matched to a gene. Germline CDR1 and CDR2: SGHRS and YFSETQ. DNA for the CDR3: TGCGCCAGCAGCCTCGACAGGGGCGAGCAGTACTTC. Residues: CASSLDRGEQYF.

This clonotype was seen at least ten times. V is TRBV29-1 and J is TRBJ2-2; D is possibly TRBD2 (5 bases). The CDR3 sequence is 12 residues long. V lost 6 bases and J lost 5, with 10 bases in between. The germline V gene encodes CDR1 SQVTM and CDR2 ANQGSEA. For the CDR3, the DNA is TGCAGCGTCTCCCGGGGAACCGGGGAGCTGTTTTTT. Its protein product is CSVSRGTGELFF.

DNA of the CDR3: TGTGCCAGCAGTTTTGGTCCACTAAACACTGAAGCTTTCTTT. This sequence encodes CASSFGPLNTEAFF. The chain combines TRBV12-3 or TRBV12-4 with TRBJ1-1; D is unclear. The germline V and J ends were trimmed by 3 bases and 2 bases, with 10 bases remaining between them. CDR3 length equals 14 residues.

V usage is TRBV4-1 and J usage is TRBJ2-7; tentatively, D is TRBD2 (5 bases). CDR3 size: 15 residues. Deletions cut 1 base from V and 3 bases from J, with 13 bases between. The germline V gene has CDR1 MGHRA and CDR2 YSYEKL. In DNA, the CDR3 is TGCGCCAGCAGCCAAGGCGGGCCCAAGGTCTACGAGCAGTACTTC. As protein: CASSQGGPKVYEQYF.

The V call is TRBV6-5, the J call TRBJ2-2; D is unclear. V was clipped by 0 bases and J by 0 bases, with 11 bases between them. Germline CDR1 is MNHEY and CDR2 is SVGAGI. The CDR3 is 17 amino acids. As DNA, the CDR3 is TGTGCCAGCAGTTACTCGACCAGATACGCGAACACCGGGGAGCTGTTTTTT. Translated: CASSYSTRYANTGELFF.

This clonotype was seen repeatedly, ten times or more. This chain uses TRBV7-6 with TRBJ2-1; 8 bases line up with TRBD1. Germline V gives CDR1 SGHVS, CDR2 FNYEAQ. The CDR3 runs 15 residues. The ends lost 5 bases at V and 6 bases at J; junction bases unmatched: 9. This CDR3 reads CASSPRTGPSNEQFF. As DNA, the CDR3 is TGTGCCAGCAGCCCGCGGACAGGGCCCTCCAATGAGCAGTTCTTC.

This clonotype qualifies as medium-sized (0.01 to 0.1%). This sequence joins TRBV28 and TRBJ2-7, with 9 bases identical to TRBD1. V gave up 2 bases and J gave up 0 bases; unmatched junction bases: 11. The CDR3 sequence is 18 residues long. CDR1 MDHEN and CDR2 SYDVKM come from the germline V gene. The CDR3 loop is CASSLPTNRTGDSYEQYF. In DNA, the CDR3 is TGTGCCAGCAGTTTACCCACAAACCGGACAGGGGACTCCTACGAGCAGTACTTC.

This clonotype came up many times. This chain uses TRBV7-6 with TRBJ2-3; TRBD2 aligns across 12 bases. Germline V CDR1 and CDR2: SGHVS, FNYEAQ. The V segment lost 5 bases and the J segment 2 bases; nucleotides outside the gene matches: 8. This CDR3 region has 17 residues. CDR3 in DNA: TGTGCCAGCAGCCCCACCGGGACTAGCGGGCCCACAGATACGCAGTATTTT. It yields the protein CASSPTGTSGPTDTQYF.

This clonotype has just a few counts. The chain couples TRBV7-9 to TRBJ2-5; D is possibly TRBD2 (5 bases). Germline assignment: CDR1 SEHNR and CDR2 FQNEAQ (reference sequence). V was cut by 7 bases and J by 1 base, with 10 bases left in between. The CDR3 extends over 13 amino acids. The CDR3 DNA follows: TGTGCCAGCACAGCGGCGGTCCAAGAGACCCAGTACTTC. Amino acid sequence: CASTAAVQETQYF.

This clonotype has a count of ten or more. The rearrangement joins TRBV4-2 to TRBJ2-3, with no clear D. The germline CDR1 and CDR2 sequences are LGHNA and YNFKEQ. CDR3 size: 16 residues. V lost 1 base to trimming and J lost 2 bases, with 13 bases between them. CDR3 in amino acids: CASSQGSQQLTDTQYF. CDR3 DNA sequence: TGTGCCAGCAGCCAAGGATCACAGCAACTCACAGATACGCAGTATTTT.